This TCR beta chain was captured in a study of CD8 T cells in Susac syndrome. Sequencing of TCR beta was performed on blood CD8+ and CD4+ T cells. A quantity of about 0.5 to 1 ug RNA underwent reverse transcription using random hexamers. Via MiXCR, TCRdb re-called the immunoSEQ multiplex PCR reads, giving one row per CDR3 protein. In the table there are some 300,000 distinct CDR3 sequences, roughly 85% of which are singletons. The CDR3 spans 13 residues. With 6 bases removed from V and 6 bases from J, the gap between germline ends came to 12 bases. CDR1 MNHEY and CDR2 SMNVEV come from the germline V gene (reference sequence).

This TCR derives from a human donor with multiple sclerosis. This rearrangement joins TRBV27 to TRBJ2-1; D gene uncertain. Sequencing used CD8+ T cells from PBMCs. The CDR3 DNA sequence: TGTGCCAGCAGGAAGGGTTCGTTCAATGAGCAGTTCTTC. Protein sequence: CASRKGSFNEQFF.